Described below is a single T cell receptor beta chain sequence and its context. Its antigen is undetermined. The sample belongs to a study of cytomegalovirus exposure and HLA in healthy donors. As for the study in general: The roughly 130 validation repertoires, a later analysis reported, used the same platform as the 700 or so repertoires from the first cohort.

Study-level results: Among the CMV-associated chains, a few were confirmed in vitro as specific for CMV antigens. The TCR clusters that emerged in the first cohort tended, a later analysis found, to co-occur in the 120 or so validation repertoires.

The protocol was immunoSEQ multiplex PCR, while the TCRdb copy is restricted to in-frame clones and leaves out a portion. The sample yields about 160,000 clones, about 96% seen once. The clonotype comes from a woman between 18 and 30 years old in good health and CMV-seronegative. Source material: PBMCs.

The CDR3 DNA reads as TGTGCCAGCAGAATACAGGGTGATCGCACTGAAGCTTTCTTT. As protein: CASRIQGDRTEAFF. The V and J genes are TRBV6-6 and TRBJ1-1; D might be TRBD1 (6 bases). This CDR3 contains 14 residues. Germline V gives CDR1 MNHNY, CDR2 SVGAGI (reference sequence). The V end was cut by 6 bases, the J end by 4 bases, with 15 bases between.